In its sample, the clone carrying this T cell receptor beta chain was seen many times. The antigen remains unidentified. The record originates from a study of T-cell reconstitution after alpha-beta-depleted transplantation in children. Per germline, CDR1 MGHDK and CDR2 SYGVNS. The length of the CDR3 is 13 residues. V dropped 6 bases and J dropped 3 bases, with 10 bases sitting between them. Unique molecular identifiers featured in how the TCRbeta library was prepared. MiXCR, applied by TCRdb to the PCR reads, yields one record per CDR3 protein. The sample lists roughly 180,000 distinct CDR3 sequences, 11% occurring once. Study-level findings and limits: From surviving recipient T cells and thymic progenitors came the high day-60 TCRbeta diversity observed in some patients. Reports say that about two months after transplant, the alpha-beta T cells came out of several hundred graft clones that had expanded.

The chain has TRBV25-1 and TRBJ2-3; maybe TRBD1 (5 bases). The specimen comprised PBMCs, sampled before TCRalphabeta/CD19-depleted stem cell transplant. The origin of this receptor is a boy aged 2 to 10 with acute myeloid leukemia, due to receive a stem cell transplant. CDR3 nucleotide sequence: TGTGCCAGCAGGACAGCAGGTACAGATACGCAGTATTTT. This encodes CASRTAGTDTQYF.